This passage covers 7 T cell receptor beta chains from one sample sequenced in a study of cytomegalovirus exposure and HLA in healthy donors. PCR used 60 Vbeta primers and 13 Jbeta primers. Measured with immunoSEQ multiplex PCR; TCRdb has only the in-frame clones, and not every one. Of about 200,000 clones listed, over 60% are singletons. Sequences were obtained from PBMCs. The receptors shown here come from a woman in her thirties or forties in good health and CMV-seronegative.

The genes are TRBV6-1 and TRBJ1-1; TRBD1 matches 7 bases. This CDR3 spans 13 amino acids. Germline CDR1 reads MNHNS; CDR2 reads SASEGT. The V gene end was trimmed by 6 bases and the J gene end by 4 bases; junction bases not matched to a gene: 5. CDR3 nucleotides: TGTGCCAGCAGGCACAGGGGAGGCACTGAAGCTTTCTTT. Its protein is CASRHRGGTEAFF.

In its sample, this clone was seen once. This chain joins TRBV19 and TRBJ2-5; TRBD2 agrees at 7 bases. The CDR3 has 15 amino acids. Losses at the gene ends were 6 bases for V and 5 bases for J; bases not matched to a gene: 12. CDR1 is LNHDA, CDR2 SQIVND, per germline (reference sequence). In DNA, the CDR3 is TGTGCCAGTAGCAGAACTAGCGAACCAGGGGAGACCCAGTACTTC. Its protein is CASSRTSEPGETQYF. Full variable domain (rest looked up from reference TRBV19 and TRBJ2-5): DGGITQSPKYLFRKEGQNVTLSCEQNLNHDAMYWYRQDPGQGLRLIYYSQIVNDFQKGDIAEGYSVSREKKESFPLTVTSAQKNPTAFYLCASSRTSEPGETQYFGPGTRLLVL.

The chain has TRBV4-3 and TRBJ1-5; D is possibly TRBD1 (5 bases). Trimming took off 3 bases at V and 11 bases at J, with 14 bases between the two ends. Looked up from germline, CDR1 is LGHNA and CDR2 is YSLEER. CDR3 size: 13 residues. The CDR3 DNA reads as TGCGCCAGCAGCCACGCTTCGGGGGAAGCCCAGCATTTT. This sequence encodes CASSHASGEAQHF.

J is TRBJ2-2 and V is TRBV30, with a weak D call TRBD2 (5 bases). The CDR3 runs 16 residues. The V and J ends lost 5 bases and 3 bases respectively, with 19 bases between them. Germline CDR1 and CDR2: GTSNPN and SVGIG (reference sequence). CDR3 in amino acids: CAWDTQGLADTGELFF. CDR3 DNA: TGTGCCTGGGATACTCAAGGGCTAGCTGACACCGGGGAGCTGTTTTTT.

This chain joins TRBV15 and TRBJ2-3; TRBD1 matches 7 bases. The length of the CDR3 is 15 residues. Losses at the gene ends were 3 bases for V and 0 bases for J; bases not matched to a gene: 3. Germline CDR1 LNHNV, CDR2 YYDKDF (reference sequence). The CDR3 loop is CATSRSTGSTDTQYF. CDR3 sequence (DNA): TGTGCCACCAGCAGGTCGACAGGGAGCACAGATACGCAGTATTTT.

The chain carries TRBV7-2 and TRBJ1-1; maybe TRBD1 (5 bases). V shed 1 base and J shed 4 bases, with 10 bases lying between them. CDR1 and CDR2 (germline): SGHTA, FQGNSA. This CDR3 is 14 amino acids long. CDR3 DNA: TGTGCCAGCAGCTTAGACAGGACATTCACTGAAGCTTTCTTT. It yields the protein CASSLDRTFTEAFF. Full variable domain (outside the CDR3, taken from reference TRBV7-2 and TRBJ1-1): GAGVSQSPSNKVTEKGKDVELRCDPISGHTALYWYRQSLGQGLEFLIYFQGNSAPDKSGLPSDRFSAERTGGSVSTLTIQRTQQEDSAVYLCASSLDRTFTEAFFGQGTRLTVV.

This chain connects TRBV4-1 to TRBJ1-4; no clear D gene. V was trimmed by 4 bases and J by 5 bases, leaving 14 bases between them. This CDR3 has 15 residues. Germline assignment: CDR1 MGHRA and CDR2 YSYEKL. This chain's CDR3 is CASSPERTGNEKLFF. The CDR3 coding sequence is TGCGCCAGCAGCCCCGAACGGACGGGGAATGAAAAACTGTTTTTT.